This TCR beta chain derives from a study of T cell responses to AZD1222 COVID-19 vaccine. TCRdb's copy holds only in-frame clones and misses some; the assay was immunoSEQ multiplex PCR. The data hold roughly 150,000 clones, with more than 70% observed a single time. With regard to this clone: The antigen remains undetermined.

Study-wide results and limits: Reportedly, nearly half the spike-specific TCRs target unmutated variant regions.

The CDR3 loop spans 14 amino acids. Germline CDR1 is SNHLY and CDR2 is FYNNEI. V is TRBV2 and J is TRBJ1-5, with a possible D match to TRBD1 (5 bases). Sequencing was performed on peripheral blood, taken 28 days after the second AZD1222 dose. The sequence came from an adult who received the AZD1222 COVID-19 vaccine. The CDR3 region is CATRAAGDRVPQHF. The DNA of the CDR3 is TGTGCGACCCGGGCCGCGGGGGATCGCGTGCCCCAGCATTTT.